This TCR beta chain was observed in a study of blood T cell repertoires in COVID-19. This table comes from immunoSEQ multiplex PCR, and its TCRdb copy is limited to in-frame clones, with some not included. The sample includes 350,000 to 550,000 clones, about 90% seen only once; the top ten take around 1.8%. Trimming took 0 bases from V and 4 from J, leaving 7 bases between them. This CDR3 is 14 amino acids long. Germline V CDR1 and CDR2: PRHDT, FYEKMQ (reference sequence). The chain is built from TRBV13 and TRBJ1-3; D gene unclear. Sequences were obtained from PBMCs or T cells enriched from blood (not recorded which). This TCR was sampled from a woman under 30 with acute COVID-19. The CDR3 DNA reads as TGTGCCAGCAGCTTAGGCCTCAGGGGAAACACCATATATTTT. Protein: CASSLGLRGNTIYF.